This T cell receptor (beta chain) appears in the sequencing data of a study of sequential checkpoint blockade in melanoma (dated by TCRdb to about 2019). Background on the whole study: Patients were randomized 1:1 to first-line nivolumab followed by ipilimumab (arm A) or ipilimumab followed by nivolumab (arm B). Both trial sequences were followed by maintenance nivolumab. The full study reports these points: Larger, independent patient cohorts are needed to validate the response-prediction model that combines TCR metrics and mutation burden.

V is cut by 5 bases and J by 3 bases, and the space between the germline ends is 4 bases. The germline V gene (reference sequence) gives CDR1 as MNHEY and CDR2 as SMNVEV. From its cysteine to its phenylalanine, the CDR3 spans 12 amino acids. Here the CDR3 DNA is all that survives: 36 bases in frame from base 1. This clone was counted a few times. Its antigen is not yet known. Nothing much larger sits one base from this clone, and base qualities are not available. TCRbeta CDR3 regions were immunosequenced from genomic DNA with the immunoSEQ Assay. Prior to high-throughput sequencing, genomic DNA was amplified by bias-controlled multiplex PCR. Regarding the original processing steps: To quantify the absolute abundance of each unique TCRbeta CDR3 region, the sequences were collapsed and filtered. Clonality, defined as 1 minus Pielou's evenness, was calculated using productive rearrangements only. Clones with significantly greater frequencies in on-treatment versus baseline samples were identified using a previously published method. TCRdb stores this immuneACCESS table with in-frame sequences only. Part of the clones is absent; in the studies checked, under half of the shortfall reflects unresolved V genes, and no reason is known for the rest. That table furnishes V, J and clone size, whereas the DNA furnished D and trimming. In all, the sample holds about 4,600 clones, and approximately 60% of those were seen once. The ten most abundant clones make up 20% to 25% of the sample.

The treatment or condition label corresponds to: randomized to nivolumab then ipilimumab (arm A) or the reverse (arm B). None of the trial patients had been given prior DNA-damaging chemotherapy. Live CD3+CD8+ cells negative for CD19 and CD56 were sorted from thawed PBMCs on a FACS Aria II flow cytometer. Samples were obtained from patients with melanoma enrolled in CheckMate 064, a randomized, open-label phase II trial of sequential checkpoint blockade. Peripheral blood mononuclear cells were obtained through leukapheresis, purified using Ficoll-Paque, and frozen in human serum containing approximately 10% DMSO. Immediately after sorting, the purity of sorted blood CD3+CD8+ cells was verified to be >95%, after which DNA was extracted.

The V and J genes are TRBV27 and TRBJ2-2; the D gene remains uncertain. The clonotype originates from a human donor with melanoma. This sample comprised CD8+ T cells sorted from blood (inferred from file names), obtained from a patient given nivolumab and ipilimumab in sequence. CDR3 region: CASSTDTGELFF. Here is the DNA: TGTGCCAGCAGTACGGACACCGGGGAGCTGTTTTTT.